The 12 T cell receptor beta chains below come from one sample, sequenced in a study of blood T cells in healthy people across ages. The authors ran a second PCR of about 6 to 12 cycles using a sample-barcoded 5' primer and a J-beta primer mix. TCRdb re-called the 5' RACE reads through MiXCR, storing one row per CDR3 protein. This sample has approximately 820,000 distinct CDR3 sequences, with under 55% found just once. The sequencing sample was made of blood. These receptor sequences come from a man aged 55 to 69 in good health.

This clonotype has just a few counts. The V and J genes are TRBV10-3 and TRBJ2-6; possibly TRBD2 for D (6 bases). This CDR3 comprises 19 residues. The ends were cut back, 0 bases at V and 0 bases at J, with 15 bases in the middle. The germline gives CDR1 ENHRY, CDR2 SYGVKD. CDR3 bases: TGTGCCATCAGTGAGTCAGGAGGGCAGATGATCTCTGGGGCCAACGTCCTGACTTTC. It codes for CAISESGGQMISGANVLTF.

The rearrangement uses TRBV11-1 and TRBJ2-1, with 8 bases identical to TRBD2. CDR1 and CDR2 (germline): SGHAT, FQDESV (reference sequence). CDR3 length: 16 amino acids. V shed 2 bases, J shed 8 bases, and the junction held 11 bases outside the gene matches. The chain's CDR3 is CASSLSPTSEVHEQFF. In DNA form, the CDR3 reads TGTGCCAGCAGCTTAAGCCCGACTAGCGAGGTTCATGAGCAGTTCTTC.

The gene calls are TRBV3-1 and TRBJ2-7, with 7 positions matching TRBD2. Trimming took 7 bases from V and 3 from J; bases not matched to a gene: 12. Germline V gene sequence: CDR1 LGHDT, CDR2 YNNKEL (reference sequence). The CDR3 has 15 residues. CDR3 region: CASTFDGAGLYEQYF. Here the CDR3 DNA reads TGTGCCAGCACCTTCGACGGAGCGGGACTCTACGAGCAGTACTTC.

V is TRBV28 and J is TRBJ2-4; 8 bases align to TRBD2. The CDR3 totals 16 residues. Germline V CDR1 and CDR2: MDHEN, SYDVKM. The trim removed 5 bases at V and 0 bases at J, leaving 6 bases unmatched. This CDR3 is CASSRKRGLAKNIQYF. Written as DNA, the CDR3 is TGTGCCAGCAGTCGTAAGCGGGGGCTAGCCAAAAACATTCAGTACTTC.

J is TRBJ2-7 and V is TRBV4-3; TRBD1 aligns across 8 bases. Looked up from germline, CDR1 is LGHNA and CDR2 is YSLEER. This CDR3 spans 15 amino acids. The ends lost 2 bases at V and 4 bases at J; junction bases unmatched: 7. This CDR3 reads CASSQPGQDIYEQYF. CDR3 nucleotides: TGCGCCAGCAGCCAACCGGGACAGGATATTTACGAGCAGTACTTC.

The CDR3 loop is CASSKGGDYQETQYF. Written as DNA, the CDR3 is TGTGCCAGCAGCAAAGGTGGTGACTACCAAGAGACCCAGTACTTC. V gene TRBV2 combines with J gene TRBJ2-5, with no clear D. The V and J ends lost 6 bases and 0 bases respectively, with 14 bases between them. CDR3 length equals 15 residues. The V gene's germline CDR1 is SNHLY and CDR2 FYNNEI.

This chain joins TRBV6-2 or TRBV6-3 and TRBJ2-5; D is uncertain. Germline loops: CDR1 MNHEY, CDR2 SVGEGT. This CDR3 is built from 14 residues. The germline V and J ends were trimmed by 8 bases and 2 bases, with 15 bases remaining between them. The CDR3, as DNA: TGTGCCAGCTCCCGCGGCAGTCCTCAAGAGACCCAGTACTTC. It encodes CASSRGSPQETQYF.

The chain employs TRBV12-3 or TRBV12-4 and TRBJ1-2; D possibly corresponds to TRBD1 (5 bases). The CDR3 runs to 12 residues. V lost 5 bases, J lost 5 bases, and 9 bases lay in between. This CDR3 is CASSTRDYGYTF. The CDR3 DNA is TGTGCCAGCAGTACCAGGGATTATGGCTACACCTTC.

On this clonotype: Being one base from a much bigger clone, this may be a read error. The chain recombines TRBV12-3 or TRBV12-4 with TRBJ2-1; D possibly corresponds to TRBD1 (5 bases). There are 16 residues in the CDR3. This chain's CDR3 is CAGSAARQSSYNEQFF. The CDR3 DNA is TGTGCCGGCAGTGCCGCCCGACAGAGCTCCTACAATGAGCAGTTCTTC.

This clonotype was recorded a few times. The CDR3 loop reads CASSLTGGGSNTEAFF. The CDR3 DNA follows: TGTGCCAGCAGTTTAACTGGGGGGGGGTCGAACACTGAAGCTTTCTTT. This chain joins TRBV12-3 or TRBV12-4 and TRBJ1-1, with D tentatively TRBD1 (5 bases). V was shortened by 2 bases and J by 1 base, with 14 bases between the two germline ends. The CDR3 covers 16 residues.

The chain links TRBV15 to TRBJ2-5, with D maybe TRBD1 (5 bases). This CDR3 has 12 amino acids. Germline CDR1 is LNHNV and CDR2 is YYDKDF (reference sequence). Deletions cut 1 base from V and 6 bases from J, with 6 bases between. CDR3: CATSRGGQTQYF. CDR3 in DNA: TGTGCCACCAGCAGAGGGGGCCAGACCCAGTACTTC.

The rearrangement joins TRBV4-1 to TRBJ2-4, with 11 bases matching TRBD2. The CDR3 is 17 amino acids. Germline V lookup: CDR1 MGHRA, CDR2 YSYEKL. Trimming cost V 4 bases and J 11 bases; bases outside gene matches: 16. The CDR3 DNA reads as TGCGCCAGCAGCCTAGGGGTAGCGGGGGGGTCACAGGGGTTTCAGTACTTC. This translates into CASSLGVAGGSQGFQYF.